This T cell receptor (beta chain) was retrieved from a study of blood T cell repertoires in COVID-19. Libraries were prepared by immunoSEQ multiplex PCR; TCRdb keeps only in-frame clonotypes and omits some of them. The sample includes about 190,000 clones, around 87% of them seen just once. CDR3 length equals 17 residues. This clonotype originated in a man aged 50 or older with acute or convalescent COVID-19. The gene calls are TRBV21-1 and TRBJ2-7; the table's TRBD2 call for D was not verified on the DNA. TRBV21-1 is tagged as a pseudogene. Material for sequencing was peripheral blood. CDR3 sequence reads: CASSKERVWGEGYEQYV. In nucleotides, the CDR3 is TGTGCCAGCAGCAAAGAAAGGGTTTGGGGAGAAGGGTACGAGCAGTACGTC.